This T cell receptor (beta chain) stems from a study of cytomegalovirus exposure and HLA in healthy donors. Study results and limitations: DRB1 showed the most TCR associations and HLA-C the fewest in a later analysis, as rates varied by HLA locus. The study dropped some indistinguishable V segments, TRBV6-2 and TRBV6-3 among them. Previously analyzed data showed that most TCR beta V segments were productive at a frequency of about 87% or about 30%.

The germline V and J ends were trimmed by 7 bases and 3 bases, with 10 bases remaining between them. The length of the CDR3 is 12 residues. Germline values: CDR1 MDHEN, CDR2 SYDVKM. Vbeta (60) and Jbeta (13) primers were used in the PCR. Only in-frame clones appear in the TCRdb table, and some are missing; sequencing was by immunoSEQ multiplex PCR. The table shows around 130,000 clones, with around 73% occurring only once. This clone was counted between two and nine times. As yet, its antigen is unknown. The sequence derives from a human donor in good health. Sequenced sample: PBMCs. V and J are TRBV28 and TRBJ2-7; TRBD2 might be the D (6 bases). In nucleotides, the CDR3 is TGTGCCAGCACCGCGCGGGGCTACGAGCAGTACTTC. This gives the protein CASTARGYEQYF.